This TCR beta chain was observed in a study of CD4+ T cells in melanoma. General study results and limits: CD8+ T cell, macrophage and B cell function reportedly correlated with neoantigen-specific CD4+ T cells. Diverse differentiation states were reported for melanoma neoantigen-specific CD4+ T cells.

Produced via immunoSEQ multiplex PCR; TCRdb's table is partial and in-frame only. Of 45,000 or so clones listed, 89% were seen once; the top ten hold 10% to 15%. Remarks on this clone: Its antigen remains unidentified.

The source of this sequence is a human donor with melanoma. The sequenced material came from peripheral blood.

For the CDR3, the DNA is TGTGCCATCGGCAAAGACAGGGGTGACGAGCAGTACTTC. Translating gives CAIGKDRGDEQYF. The gene calls are TRBV10-3 and TRBJ2-7; 8 bases line up with TRBD1. The CDR3 is 13 residues long. The V gene's germline CDR1 is ENHRY and CDR2 SYGVKD. The V gene end was trimmed by 8 bases and the J gene end by 5 bases; junction bases not matched to a gene: 8.